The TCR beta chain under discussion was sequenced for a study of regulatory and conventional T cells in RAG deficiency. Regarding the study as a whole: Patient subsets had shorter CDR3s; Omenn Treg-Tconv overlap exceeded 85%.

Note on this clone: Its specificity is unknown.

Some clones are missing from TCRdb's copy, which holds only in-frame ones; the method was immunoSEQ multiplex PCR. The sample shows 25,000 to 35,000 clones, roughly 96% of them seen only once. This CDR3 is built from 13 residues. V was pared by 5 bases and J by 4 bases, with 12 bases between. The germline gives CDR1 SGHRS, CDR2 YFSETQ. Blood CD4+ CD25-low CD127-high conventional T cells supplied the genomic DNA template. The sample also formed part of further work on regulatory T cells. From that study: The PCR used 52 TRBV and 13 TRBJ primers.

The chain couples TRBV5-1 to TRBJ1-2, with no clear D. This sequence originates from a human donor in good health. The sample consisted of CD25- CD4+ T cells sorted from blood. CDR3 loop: CASSLNEIYGYTF. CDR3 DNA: TGCGCCAGCAGTCTAAACGAGATCTATGGCTACACCTTC.